Presented here are 12 T cell receptor beta chains from one specimen sequenced in a study of blood T cell repertoires in COVID-19. Sequenced by immunoSEQ multiplex PCR; TCRdb stores in-frame clones only, minus some. The table shows about 68,000 clones, with 80% to 90% occurring only once. Sequencing input: peripheral blood. The origin of the receptors is a woman in her sixties with acute or convalescent COVID-19.

The chain is built from TRBV10-3 and TRBJ2-7; 13 bases fit TRBD2. The CDR3 spans 15 residues. After removal of 6 bases from V and 2 bases from J, the junction contained 4 bases not matched to a gene. Germline-derived CDR1 and CDR2 are ENHRY and SYGVKD. The CDR3, as DNA: TGTGCCATCAGGCCCGGGACTAGCGGGACCTACGAGCAGTACTTC. Protein: CAIRPGTSGTYEQYF.

This rearrangement joins TRBV5-4 to TRBJ2-1; 7 positions agree with TRBD1. The CDR3 is 13 amino acids. Germline V lookup: CDR1 SGHNT, CDR2 YYREEE (reference sequence). V was clipped by 4 bases and J by 8 bases; unmatched bases: 6. CDR3 sequence: CASSANRGHEQFF. The CDR3 DNA reads as TGTGCCAGCAGCGCTAACAGGGGACATGAGCAGTTCTTC.

This clone was seen a single time. The chain uses TRBV6-5 and TRBJ1-6; 8 nucleotides agree with TRBD1. There are 12 residues in the CDR3. Looked up from germline, CDR1 is MNHEY and CDR2 is SVGAGI. V trimming: 7 bases; J trimming: 10 bases; junction bases outside the gene matches: 3. In nucleotides, the CDR3 is TGTGCCAGCAACGCAGGGGGCTCACCCCTCCACTTT. This translates into CASNAGGSPLHF.

The J gene is TRBJ2-1, the V gene TRBV7-3, with D perhaps TRBD2 (6 bases). CDR1 is SGHTA and CDR2 is FQGTGA in the germline V gene. Trimming took 2 bases from V and 4 from J, leaving 12 bases between them. The CDR3 has 15 amino acids. This chain's CDR3 is CASSLGGTGYNEQFF. CDR3 DNA sequence: TGTGCCAGCAGCTTAGGCGGGACTGGATACAATGAGCAGTTCTTC.

The V call is TRBV7-3, the J call TRBJ2-1; weak D call: TRBD2 (6 bases). V lost 2 bases, J lost 5 bases, and 10 bases lay in between. The CDR3 sequence is 14 residues long. The V gene's germline CDR1 is SGHTA and CDR2 FQGTGA. The CDR3 DNA reads TGTGCCAGCAGCTTACGTTCGGGGGACAATGAGCAGTTCTTC. Encoded protein: CASSLRSGDNEQFF.

This sequence joins TRBV3-1 (or the pseudogene TRBV3-2) and TRBJ1-1, with D possibly matching TRBD1 (5 bases). CDR3 size: 12 residues. CDR1 is LGHDT, CDR2 YNNKEL, per germline (reference sequence). V lost 4 bases, J lost 3 bases, and 6 bases lay in between. DNA for the CDR3: TGTGCCAGCAGCCCAGGGTACACTGAAGCTTTCTTT. It specifies CASSPGYTEAFF.

This rearrangement joins TRBV7-6 to TRBJ1-1; D perhaps matches TRBD1 (6 bases). Germline values: CDR1 SGHVS, CDR2 FNYEAQ. This CDR3 is 15 amino acids long. V dropped 1 base and J dropped 2 bases, with 11 bases sitting between them. CDR3 region: CASSLEAGGNTEAFF. The CDR3 bases are TGTGCCAGCAGCTTAGAGGCTGGGGGCAACACTGAAGCTTTCTTT.

The chain couples TRBV9 to TRBJ2-7; unclear D gene. CDR1 and CDR2 from the germline V gene are SGDLS and YYNGEE. V was cut by 0 bases and J by 1 base, with 8 bases left in between. This CDR3 comprises 14 residues. CDR3 sequence (DNA): TGTGCCAGCAGCGTAGGTTCCTTTTCCTACGAGCAGTACTTC. Its protein product is CASSVGSFSYEQYF.

V is TRBV14 and J is TRBJ1-1, with TRBD1 identical over 7 bases. There are 18 residues in the CDR3. CDR1 is SGHDN, CDR2 FVKESK, per germline. J was trimmed by 3 bases and V by 0 bases; bases with no gene match: 13. Here the CDR3 reads CASSQDLNYRGVDTEAFF. CDR3 in DNA: TGTGCCAGCAGCCAAGACCTGAACTACAGGGGAGTGGACACTGAAGCTTTCTTT.

In this sample, this clone turned up a few times. The rearrangement uses TRBV4-1 and TRBJ2-4; 7 nucleotides line up with TRBD2. Germline assignment: CDR1 MGHRA and CDR2 YSYEKL. CDR3 length: 11 amino acids. After removal of 3 bases from V and 13 bases from J, the junction contained 3 bases not matched to a gene. This chain's CDR3 is CASSQGRGQYF. The CDR3 DNA reads as TGCGCCAGCAGCCAGGGGCGGGGGCAGTACTTC.

The chain employs TRBV6-1 and TRBJ1-1, with 9 bases matching TRBD1. The V gene end was trimmed by 2 bases and the J gene end by 1 base; junction bases not matched to a gene: 2. The CDR3 covers 15 residues. CDR1 and CDR2 from the germline V gene are MNHNS and SASEGT. CDR3 region: CASSEPGQGNTEAFF. The CDR3 coding sequence is TGTGCCAGCAGTGAACCGGGACAGGGGAACACTGAAGCTTTCTTT.

The rearrangement links TRBV6-1 to TRBJ1-1; TRBD1 is a possible D gene (5 bases). Trimming took off 1 base at V and 6 bases at J, with 21 bases between the two ends. The CDR3 has 17 amino acids. Per germline, CDR1 MNHNS and CDR2 SASEGT. CDR3 bases: TGTGCCAGCAGTGAAGGCAGGGAAGGGAGGTTACTTGCTGAAGCTTTCTTT. This translates into CASSEGREGRLLAEAFF.